The entry below describes one TCR beta chain. What it binds is unknown. The data derive from a study of cytomegalovirus exposure and HLA in healthy donors. The PCR had 60 Vbeta and 13 Jbeta primers. Only in-frame clones appear in the TCRdb table, and some are missing; sequencing was by immunoSEQ multiplex PCR. The repertoire includes some 250,000 clones, around 81% of them detected once, and about 7.5% sits in the top ten. Study observations and caveats: Accurate prediction of HLA-A and HLA-B alleles (for most subjects) was reportedly achieved from TCR beta sequences. Later analysis suggested most CMV-associated TCR beta chains were HLA-restricted. Later findings reportedly placed an Asian-associated ancestry cluster below the roughly 690-donor mean for N-insertions.

CDR1 is SNHLY, CDR2 FYNNEI, per germline. The junction had 5 bases not matched to a gene; V was cut back by 6 bases and J by 5 bases. The CDR3 sequence is 14 residues long. The rearrangement joins TRBV2 to TRBJ2-2; 8 bases map to TRBD2. The clonotype originates from a woman aged 60-75 years in good health and CMV-seropositive. Material: PBMCs. The CDR3 nucleotides read TGTGCCAGCAGGGGGACTAGGGGGACCGGGGAGCTGTTTTTT. This encodes CASRGTRGTGELFF.